This entry lists 29 T cell receptor beta chains sequenced from one sample in a study of post-analysis software for immune sequencing data. Their antigen targets remain unknown. Sequencing libraries made from TCR beta cDNA carried unique molecular identifiers. TCRdb processed the PCR reads anew with MiXCR; each CDR3 protein has one entry. The sample consists of about 540,000 distinct CDR3 sequences, around 31% of them appearing once. Study-level results: Elevated frequency relative to controls characterized four or five TRBV segments in patients, TRBV5-6, TRBV5-1 and TRBV20-1 among them.

Material for sequencing was blood. These receptors all stem from a girl aged 2 to 17 with multiple sclerosis.

The V gene is TRBV27, the J gene TRBJ2-3; the match to TRBD2 covers 8 bases. J gave up 4 bases and V 5 bases, and 5 bases lay outside the gene matches. This CDR3 region has 14 residues. Germline V gene data show CDR1 as MNHEY and CDR2 as SMNVEV (reference sequence). The CDR3, as DNA: TGTGCCAGCAGTCCAGGACTAGCATCAGATACGCAGTATTTT. As protein: CASSPGLASDTQYF.

The chain uses TRBV5-5 and TRBJ1-5; the match to TRBD1 covers 11 bases. The CDR3 spans 15 residues. V dropped 4 bases and J dropped 5; count of bases not matched to a gene: 5. Germline V lookup: CDR1 SGHKS, CDR2 YYEKEE (reference sequence). CDR3 in DNA: TGTGCCAGCAGCCCCAGGACAGGGGGCTATCAGCCCCAGCATTTT. Translating it yields CASSPRTGGYQPQHF.

The V and J genes are TRBV20-1 and TRBJ2-1, with 7 bases matching TRBD2. The CDR3 runs to 15 residues. Germline V lookup: CDR1 DFQATT, CDR2 SNEGSKA (reference sequence). After removal of 0 bases from V and 7 bases from J, the junction contained 9 bases not matched to a gene. CDR3 region: CSARDGRGLQNEQFF. In DNA form, the CDR3 reads TGCAGTGCTAGAGATGGAAGGGGACTACAGAATGAGCAGTTCTTC.

This sequence joins TRBV4-1 and TRBJ1-6, with 9 bases matching TRBD1. The CDR3 has 17 amino acids. In germline, CDR1 is MGHRA, CDR2 YSYEKL. After removal of 0 bases from V and 7 bases from J, the junction contained 7 bases not matched to a gene. CDR3 residues: CASSQEYRGPRNSPLHF. The CDR3 DNA reads TGCGCCAGCAGCCAAGAGTACAGGGGGCCTCGAAATTCACCCCTCCACTTT.

This rearrangement joins TRBV4-1 to TRBJ1-5, with 9 bases lining up with TRBD1. Looked up from germline, CDR1 is MGHRA and CDR2 is YSYEKL. The junction had 11 bases not matched to a gene; V was cut back by 1 base and J by 7 bases. This CDR3 is 17 amino acids long. CDR3 sequence (DNA): TGCGCCAGCAGCCAAGGCCGCGGACAGGGGAGAGGACAGCCCCAGCATTTT. Amino acids: CASSQGRGQGRGQPQHF.

This clonotype was counted only a few times. The chain couples TRBV18 to TRBJ2-4, with a possible D match to TRBD2 (5 bases). Germline assignment: CDR1 KGHSH and CDR2 LQKENI. The CDR3 is 15 amino acids. The V end lost 2 bases, the J end lost 6 bases, and 14 bases lay between the germline ends. In DNA, the CDR3 is TGTGCCAGCTCACCAGGGGAACGGAGGCTAAACATTCAGTACTTC. Protein product: CASSPGERRLNIQYF.

This clonotype occurred a few times. V usage is TRBV6-5 and J usage is TRBJ2-3; D unclear. V was shortened by 4 bases and J by 4 bases, with 18 bases between the two germline ends. CDR1 is MNHEY and CDR2 is SVGAGI in the germline V gene. The CDR3 extends over 16 amino acids. The CDR3 protein is CASSSKLVGIPDTQYF. In DNA form, the CDR3 reads TGTGCCAGCAGTTCCAAGCTAGTAGGGATCCCAGATACGCAGTATTTT.

The chain uses TRBV2 and TRBJ2-5; D is undetermined. The DNA end is a closer match to TRBJ2-7, so the J assignment may be wrong. The length of the CDR3 is 13 residues. CDR1 and CDR2 from the germline V gene are SNHLY and FYNNEI. The CDR3 loop is CASSEGNGYEQYF. The CDR3 nucleotides are TGTGCCAGCAGTGAAGGTAACGGCTACGAGCAGTACTTC.

The rearrangement joins TRBV11-2 to TRBJ2-7, with D perhaps TRBD1 (5 bases). The CDR3 runs 17 residues. Germline values: CDR1 SGHAT, CDR2 FQNNGV. V dropped 1 base and J dropped 0 bases, with 16 bases sitting between them. CDR3 amino acids: CASSLGQGRLSSYEQYF. In DNA, the CDR3 is TGTGCCAGCAGCTTAGGTCAGGGTAGGCTGAGCTCCTACGAGCAGTACTTC.

This clonotype was picked up one time. V gene TRBV6-5 combines with J gene TRBJ1-4; 8 bases fit TRBD1. Germline CDR1 reads MNHEY; CDR2 reads SVGAGI. Trimming at V came to 2 bases and at J to 5 bases, leaving 4 bases not matched to a gene. The CDR3 loop spans 15 amino acids. The CDR3 reads CASSYETGENEKLFF. The CDR3 nucleotides read TGTGCCAGCAGTTACGAGACAGGGGAAAATGAAAAACTGTTTTTT.

In its sample, this clonotype was seen a few times. The V gene is TRBV12-3 or TRBV12-4, the J gene TRBJ2-2; a possible D gene is TRBD2 (7 bases). The V and J ends lost 2 bases and 6 bases respectively, with 13 bases between them. This CDR3 comprises 15 residues. CDR3 sequence (DNA): TGTGCCAGCAGTTTATCGGGGGGCATGGCCGGGGAGCTGTTTTTT. This gives the protein CASSLSGGMAGELFF.

The rearrangement uses TRBV4-1 and TRBJ2-1; TRBD2 matches at 11 bases. Germline-derived CDR1 and CDR2 are MGHRA and YSYEKL. V shed 0 bases and J 10 bases; nucleotides not matched to a gene: 8. This CDR3 spans 16 amino acids. The CDR3 is CASSQDDTSGGREQFF. CDR3 nucleotides: TGCGCCAGCAGCCAAGATGACACTAGCGGGGGTAGGGAGCAGTTCTTC.

This clonotype was counted only a few times. The chain employs TRBV5-5 and TRBJ1-6; no definite D call. Germline V gene lookup returns CDR1 SGHKS and CDR2 YYEKEE (reference sequence). The CDR3 covers 14 residues. The V gene lost 4 bases and the J gene lost 7 bases, with 12 bases spanning the gap. Written as DNA, the CDR3 is TGTGCCAGCAGCCGGACGGTCGGGAATTCACCCCTCCACTTT. Translating gives CASSRTVGNSPLHF.

V usage is TRBV28 and J usage is TRBJ2-7; no clear D gene. Trimming took 2 bases from V and 3 from J, leaving 8 bases between them. The CDR3 length is 13 residues. Germline lookup yields CDR1 MDHEN and CDR2 SYDVKM. CDR3 residues: CASSLVGFYEQYF. CDR3 nucleotides: TGTGCCAGCAGTTTAGTAGGCTTCTACGAGCAGTACTTC.

The chain recombines TRBV5-1 with TRBJ1-4, with D possibly being TRBD1 (6 bases). The length of the CDR3 is 16 residues. V was clipped by 4 bases and J by 4 bases, with 17 bases between them. Germline CDR1 reads SGHRS; CDR2 reads YFSETQ. CDR3 region: CASSPRDKSHNEKLFF. The CDR3 DNA is TGCGCCAGCAGCCCCCGGGACAAATCTCATAATGAAAAACTGTTTTTT.

The chain has TRBV3-1 and TRBJ2-1, with no clear D. The germline V gene encodes CDR1 LGHDT and CDR2 YNNKEL (reference sequence). V was pared by 4 bases and J by 2 bases, with 12 bases between. The CDR3 runs 15 residues. CDR3 loop: CASSPRSQTYNEQFF. CDR3 DNA: TGTGCCAGCAGCCCTCGGTCGCAGACCTACAATGAGCAGTTCTTC.

This clonotype has more than one count but fewer than ten. The V gene is TRBV29-1, the J gene TRBJ2-5, with 8 bases identical to TRBD1. The CDR3 sequence is 12 residues long. Trimming removed 5 bases from V and 5 bases from J; junction bases left unmatched: 4. The germline V gene has CDR1 SQVTM and CDR2 ANQGSEA. CDR3: CSVLSGGETQYF. CDR3 DNA: TGCAGCGTTCTCTCAGGGGGCGAGACCCAGTACTTC. Using reference TRBV29-1 and TRBJ2-5 for the parts outside the CDR3, the full variable domain is SAVISQKPSRDICQRGTSLTIQCQVDSQVTMMFWYRQQPGQSLTLIATANQGSEATYESGFVIDKFPISRPNLTFSTLTVSNMSPEDSSIYLCSVLSGGETQYFGPGTRLLVL.

The CDR3 loop is CASSRSPDEQFF. In nucleotides, the CDR3 is TGCGCCAGCAGCCGCTCCCCCGATGAGCAGTTCTTC. This chain uses TRBV4-1 with TRBJ2-1; D not resolved. Trimming cost V 4 bases and J 8 bases, with 9 bases left between them. Per the germline V gene, CDR1 is MGHRA and CDR2 is YSYEKL. This CDR3 spans 12 amino acids.

This clonotype was observed a handful of times. V usage is TRBV18 and J usage is TRBJ2-7, with TRBD1 matching over 9 bases. Germline V gene sequence: CDR1 KGHSH, CDR2 LQKENI. The CDR3 contains 15 residues. The ends lost 1 base at V and 4 bases at J; junction bases unmatched: 5. The CDR3 DNA reads as TGTGCCAGCTCACCACGGACAGGGGACCTTTACGAGCAGTACTTC. Translating gives CASSPRTGDLYEQYF.

The chain combines TRBV25-1 with TRBJ1-5; D is possibly TRBD1 (6 bases). Germline assignment: CDR1 MGHDK and CDR2 SYGVNS. Trimming removed 4 bases at V and 0 bases at J, with 16 bases between. The CDR3 contains 17 residues. The CDR3: CASSGGGGAYSNQPQHF. CDR3 nucleotides: TGTGCCAGCAGTGGAGGGGGGGGGGCCTATAGCAATCAGCCCCAGCATTTT.

In this sample, this clonotype turned up many times. V and J are TRBV12-3 or TRBV12-4 and TRBJ1-5, with 11 positions matching TRBD1. The CDR3 has 16 residues. The trim removed 5 bases at V and 1 base at J, leaving 4 bases unmatched. CDR3 amino acids: CASSLGQGASNQPQHF. The CDR3 coding sequence is TGTGCCAGCAGTCTCGGACAGGGGGCGAGCAATCAGCCCCAGCATTTT.

V and J are TRBV3-1 and TRBJ2-1, with a weak D call TRBD2 (5 bases). The CDR3 is 17 amino acids. V gave up 0 bases and J gave up 7 bases, with 19 bases separating them. Germline CDR1 LGHDT, CDR2 YNNKEL (reference sequence). The CDR3 sequence is CASSQEGLRLAFNEQFF. DNA for the CDR3: TGTGCCAGCAGCCAAGAAGGGCTTAGGCTAGCTTTTAATGAGCAGTTCTTC.

This clonotype turned up a few times. The chain recombines TRBV10-1 with TRBJ1-2; D is uncertain. Germline V CDR1 and CDR2: WNHNN, SYGVQD (reference sequence). V gave up 3 bases and J gave up 1 base, with 6 bases separating them. The CDR3 contains 13 residues. The CDR3 sequence: CASSEEINYGYTF. The CDR3 coding sequence is TGCGCCAGCAGTGAAGAGATTAACTATGGCTACACCTTC.

The chain employs TRBV3-1 and TRBJ1-2, with a weak D call TRBD1 (6 bases). CDR1 and CDR2 (germline): LGHDT, YNNKEL (reference sequence). The CDR3 extends over 16 amino acids. V was cut by 6 bases and J by 7 bases, with 24 bases left in between. In nucleotides, the CDR3 is TGTGCCAGCAGTCCAAGCGGGGACACGGTCGTTCGTGGCTACACCTTC. Translating it yields CASSPSGDTVVRGYTF.

The J gene is TRBJ2-2, the V gene TRBV12-3 or TRBV12-4; 8 nucleotides agree with TRBD1. Germline trimming cut 6 bases from V and 5 bases from J; bases unmatched to any gene: 5. The CDR3 contains 14 residues. CDR3 in DNA: TGTGCCAGCAGGGAACAGGGGGTTACCGGGGAGCTGTTTTTT. Protein sequence: CASREQGVTGELFF.

This clonotype has a count of ten or more. The chain recombines TRBV7-2 with TRBJ1-2; unclear D gene. Germline V CDR1 and CDR2: SGHTA, FQGNSA. The V end was cut by 5 bases, the J end by 8 bases, with 18 bases between. The CDR3 runs 14 residues. CDR3 region: CASSRNARVGGYTF. DNA for the CDR3: TGTGCCAGCAGCCGAAATGCCCGGGTGGGCGGCTACACCTTC.

This clonotype was seen a handful of times. V gene TRBV10-3 combines with J gene TRBJ2-7, with D possibly matching TRBD1 (6 bases). Germline loops: CDR1 ENHRY, CDR2 SYGVKD. The CDR3 consists of 14 residues. The V and J ends lost 3 bases and 4 bases respectively, with 13 bases between them. The CDR3 spells CAISDGQGIYEQYF. In DNA, the CDR3 is TGTGCCATCAGTGACGGGCAGGGGATATACGAGCAGTACTTC.

The chain's CDR3 is CASSPQRAGTEAFF. The CDR3 nucleotides are TGTGCCAGCAGCCCTCAGCGGGCAGGCACTGAAGCTTTCTTT. The chain links TRBV28 to TRBJ1-1; D call uncertain. The CDR3 has 14 residues. Germline assignment: CDR1 MDHEN and CDR2 SYDVKM. V was shortened by 6 bases and J by 4 bases, with 15 bases between the two germline ends.

Turning to this clonotype: A read error may account for a junction end that differs from germline. This chain links TRBV12-3 or TRBV12-4 with TRBJ2-5; 9 bases agree with TRBD2. There are 13 residues in the CDR3. CDR3 bases: TGTGCCGGCAGCCGGCTAGCGGGGGAGACCCAGTACTTC. Translated: CAGSRLAGETQYF.